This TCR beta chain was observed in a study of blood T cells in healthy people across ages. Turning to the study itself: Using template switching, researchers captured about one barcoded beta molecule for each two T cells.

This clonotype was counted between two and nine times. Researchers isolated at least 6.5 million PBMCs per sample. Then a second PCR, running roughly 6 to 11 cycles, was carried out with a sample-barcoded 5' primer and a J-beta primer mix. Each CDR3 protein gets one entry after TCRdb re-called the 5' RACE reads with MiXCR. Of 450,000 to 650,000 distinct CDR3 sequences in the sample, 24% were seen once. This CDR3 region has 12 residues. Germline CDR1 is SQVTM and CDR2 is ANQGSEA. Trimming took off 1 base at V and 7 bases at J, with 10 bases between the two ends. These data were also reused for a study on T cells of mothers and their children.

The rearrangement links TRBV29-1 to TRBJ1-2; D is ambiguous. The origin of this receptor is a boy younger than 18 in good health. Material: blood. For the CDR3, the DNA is TGCAGCGTTGAAGCCGGGTTTTTTGGCTACACCTTC. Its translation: CSVEAGFFGYTF. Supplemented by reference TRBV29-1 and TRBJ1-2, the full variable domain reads SAVISQKPSRDICQRGTSLTIQCQVDSQVTMMFWYRQQPGQSLTLIATANQGSEATYESGFVIDKFPISRPNLTFSTLTVSNMSPEDSSIYLCSVEAGFFGYTFGSGTRLTVV.